This record covers a single TCR beta chain. This specimen belongs to a study of radiotherapy plus CTLA-4 blockade in lung cancer. About the research overall: Objective responses emerged in about 20% of patients, and 31% attained disease control.

The assay was immunoSEQ multiplex PCR, and TCRdb's table has in-frame clones only and misses some. Found here are approximately 60,000 clones, 60% to 80% of them singletons; the top ten hold approximately 4.4%. Germline V lookup: CDR1 SGHAT, CDR2 FQNNGV. The CDR3 totals 15 residues. Trimming took 1 base from V and 4 from J, leaving 13 bases between them. The receptor's source is a human donor with non-small cell lung cancer who had a complete response to radiotherapy plus ipilimumab. The chain carries TRBV11-2 and TRBJ1-1, with D maybe TRBD1 (6 bases). The starting material was peripheral blood, obtained from a patient treated with radiotherapy plus ipilimumab. CDR3 nucleotide sequence: TGTGCCAGCAGCTTAGGGGGGGGCTGGGGCACTGAAGCTTTCTTT. Encoded protein: CASSLGGGWGTEAFF.